These T cell receptor beta chains were read from a single sample in a study of CD8 T cells in ankylosing spondylitis. TCRdb analysed the 5' RACE reads with MiXCR anew, one entry per CDR3 protein. The profile shows a few hundred thousand distinct CDR3 sequences, about 20% of them singletons. Sequences were obtained from blood, either unsorted or a sorted T cell fraction (not recorded which). The receptors stem from a male donor with ankylosing spondylitis or in good health (not recorded which). The CDR3 runs from the conserved cysteine through the conserved F or W. D genes are given only for firm matches. Clone size is not always given. Where it is, it says once, few, many or a class for expanded clones.

len	abundance	d_gene	v_gene	j_gene	CDR3aa	CDR3nt
11	many	.	TRBV27	TRBJ2-3	CAHPVRYTQYF	TGTGCCCATCCAGTACGATATACGCAGTATTTT
13	.	.	TRBV7-9	TRBJ2-7	CASSQTESYEQYF	TGTGCCAGCAGCCAAACAGAGTCCTACGAGCAGTACTTC
16	.	TRBD2	TRBV5-5	TRBJ2-3	CASSSKLAGGLDTQYF	TGTGCCAGCAGCTCCAAACTAGCGGGGGGGCTTGATACGCAGTATTTT
15	few	.	TRBV7-6	TRBJ1-6	CASSLESSYNSPLHF	TGTGCCAGCAGCTTAGAGAGCTCCTATAATTCACCCCTCCACTTT
15	.	.	TRBV5-1	TRBJ2-7	CASRVGWSSSYEQYF	TGCGCCAGCAGGGTGGGGTGGAGTTCCTCCTACGAGCAGTACTTC
13	.	.	TRBV6-1	TRBJ1-5	CASSQGTSQPQHF	TGTGCCAGCAGCCAGGGCACTAGTCAGCCCCAGCATTTT
15	.	.	TRBV4-2	TRBJ2-1	CASSQEPRGKNEQFF	TGTGCCAGCAGCCAAGAGCCCCGGGGAAAGAATGAGCAGTTCTTC
12	few	.	TRBV12-3/TRBV12-4	TRBJ2-7	CASSFDSTEQYF	TGTGCCAGCAGTTTTGACAGTACGGAGCAGTACTTC
12	few	.	TRBV19	TRBJ1-2	CASSPTNYGYTF	TGTGCCAGTAGCCCCACCAACTATGGCTACACCTTC
12	few	.	TRBV7-9	TRBJ2-7	CASSREGRKMNF	TGTGCCAGCAGCCGAGAGGGGCGCAAAATGAACTTC
13	.	.	TRBV7-3	TRBJ2-3	CASRSPSTDTQYF	TGTGCCAGCAGGTCGCCTAGCACAGATACGCAGTATTTT
16	few	.	TRBV7-8	TRBJ1-5	CASSLGSAYRNQPQHF	TGTGCCAGCAGCTTGGGCAGCGCTTACCGCAATCAGCCCCAGCATTTT
16	.	TRBD2	TRBV27	TRBJ2-1	CASSISSGAAYNEQFF	TGTGCCAGCAGTATTTCTAGCGGGGCCGCCTACAATGAGCAGTTCTTC
17	.	.	TRBV20-1	TRBJ2-7	CSARDVGGGPSSYEQYF	TGCAGTGCTAGAGACGTAGGCGGGGGCCCCTCTTCCTACGAGCAGTACTTC
17	.	.	TRBV27	TRBJ2-7	CASSLTPGLAEKYEQYF	TGTGCCAGCAGTTTGACACCGGGGCTAGCCGAGAAATACGAGCAGTACTTC
14	few	TRBD2	TRBV5-1	TRBJ2-5	CARSGGVLQETQYF	TGCGCCAGGAGCGGGGGGGTCTTACAAGAGACCCAGTACTTC
14	.	TRBD1	TRBV3-1	TRBJ2-7	CASSRDRVNYEQYF	TGTGCCAGCAGCCGAGACAGGGTAAATTACGAGCAGTACTTC
14	few	TRBD2	TRBV28	TRBJ2-7	CASNPSGGFDEQYF	TGTGCCAGCAATCCTAGCGGGGGGTTCGACGAGCAGTACTTC
16	.	.	TRBV30	TRBJ2-7	CAWRWAASSNPYEQYF	TGTGCCTGGAGATGGGCCGCCTCCTCGAATCCCTACGAGCAGTACTTC
14	once	.	TRBV21-1	TRBJ2-7	CASSKIWTGYEQYF	TGTGCCAGCAGCAAAATTTGGACAGGCTACGAGCAGTACTTC